This T cell receptor beta chain stems from a study of blood T cell repertoires in COVID-19 (dated by TCRdb to the early 2020s). The study in broad terms: Collaborator samples came from the United States, Italy and Spain and covered acute and convalescent phases of COVID-19. Nearly every sample came with metadata listing a de-identified subject ID, COVID-19 status, age in years and sex. The samples were drawn from two sources: the first 160 participants of the ongoing ImmuneRACE study, and 1,000 to 1,500 subjects contributed by 6 global collaborators. The repertoires were made available in a free public database intended to serve as a resource for research on the immune response to SARS-CoV-2. The prospective study material was composed of cDNA or gDNA derived from T cells, B-cell-depleted T cells, or PBMCs. Where available, HLA class I and class II types were obtained from metadata supplied by the sample provider rather than from assay-based typing. The dataset comprised deeply sampled blood TCRbeta repertoires from subjects exposed to, actively infected with, or recovered from COVID-19. Broad study findings and their caveats: Clinical and demographic metadata were provided uncurated, with the amount varying by source and participant.

One collaborating source in Seattle enrolled patients during active infection and followed them longitudinally through the course of disease. The collaborating institutions used their own protocols to collect whole blood in K2EDTA tubes. Collaborator samples were shipped for TCRbeta analysis as frozen whole blood, isolated PBMCs, or DNA extracted from either sample type. TCRbeta CDR3 regions were amplified from genomic DNA using the immunoSEQ Assay, a bias-controlled multiplex PCR. The paper's processing steps were these. Nucleated cell counts per sample were estimated from amplification of reference gene primers within the assay. To quantify the absolute abundance of each unique TCRbeta CDR3 rearrangement, sequence reads were collapsed and filtered. For each sample, productive Simpson clonality was calculated as the square root of Simpson's diversity index over productive rearrangements. Held by TCRdb, this immuneACCESS table contains in-frame sequences only and omits some clones. Under half of the omission traces to an unresolved V gene where checked; the cause of the rest is unknown. V, J and clone size derive from that table, while D and trimming were established from the DNA sequence. Here the sample has 150,000 to 200,000 clones; approximately 93% occur a single time. The top ten clones comprise 2% of the sample.

Regarding this clone: Its antigen is currently not known. No quality values exist for individual bases; no much larger clone is one base distant.

What was sequenced was peripheral blood. This receptor was taken from a woman aged 55-69 years with COVID-19, enrolled during active disease.

The CDR3 is CATSRVTGLSSPLHF. The bases are TGTGCCACCAGCAGAGTAACGGGGTTATCTTCACCCCTCCACTTT. The sequence joins TRBV15 to TRBJ1-6, with no D gene named confidently. The CDR3 measures 15 amino acids from cysteine to phenylalanine. Just the 45-base CDR3 DNA is kept, in frame starting at base 1. CDR1 and CDR2 are read off the germline V gene (reference sequence) as LNHNV and YYDKDF. V drops 1 base and J drops 9 bases, leaving 13 bases in between. The full variable domain, with segments outside the CDR3 supplied by the reference TRBV15 and TRBJ1-6 proteins, appears as DAMVIQNPRYQVTQFGKPVTLSCSQTLNHNVMYWYQQKSSQAPKLLFHYYDKDFNNEADTPDNFQSRRPNTSFCFLDIRSPGLGDTAMYLCATSRVTGLSSPLHFGNGTRLTVT.